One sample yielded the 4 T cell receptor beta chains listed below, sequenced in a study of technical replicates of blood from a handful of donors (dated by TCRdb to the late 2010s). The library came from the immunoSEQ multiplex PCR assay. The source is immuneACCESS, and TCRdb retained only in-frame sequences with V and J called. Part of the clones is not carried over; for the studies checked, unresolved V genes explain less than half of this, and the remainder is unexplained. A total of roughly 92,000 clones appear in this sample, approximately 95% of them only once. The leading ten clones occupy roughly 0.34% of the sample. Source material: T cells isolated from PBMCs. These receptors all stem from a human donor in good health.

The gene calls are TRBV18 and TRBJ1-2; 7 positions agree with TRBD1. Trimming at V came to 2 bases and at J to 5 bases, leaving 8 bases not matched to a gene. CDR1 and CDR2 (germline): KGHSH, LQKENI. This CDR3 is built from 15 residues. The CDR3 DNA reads TGTGCCAGCTCACCATCCGGGACAGCAGGGTATGGCTACACCTTC. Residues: CASSPSGTAGYGYTF.

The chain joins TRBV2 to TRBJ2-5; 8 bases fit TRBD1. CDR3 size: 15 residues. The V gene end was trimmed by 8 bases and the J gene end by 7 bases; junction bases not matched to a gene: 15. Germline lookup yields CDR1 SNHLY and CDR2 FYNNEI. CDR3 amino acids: CASRDRTGNRVTQYF. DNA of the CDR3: TGTGCCAGCCGCGACCGGACAGGGAACCGCGTGACCCAGTACTTC. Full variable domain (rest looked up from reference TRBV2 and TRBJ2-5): EPEVTQTPSHQVTQMGQEVILRCVPISNHLYFYWYRQILGQKVEFLVSFYNNEISEKSEIFDDQFSVERPDGSNFTLKIRSTKLEDSAMYFCASRDRTGNRVTQYFGPGTRLLVL.

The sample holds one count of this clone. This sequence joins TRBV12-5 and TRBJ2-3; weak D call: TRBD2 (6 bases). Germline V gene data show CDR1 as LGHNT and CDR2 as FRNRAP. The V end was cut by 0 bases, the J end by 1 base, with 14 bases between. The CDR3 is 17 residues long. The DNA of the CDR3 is TGTGCTAGTGGTTTGGTACTATCGCCTAGCGGCACAGATACGCAGTATTTT. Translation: CASGLVLSPSGTDTQYF.

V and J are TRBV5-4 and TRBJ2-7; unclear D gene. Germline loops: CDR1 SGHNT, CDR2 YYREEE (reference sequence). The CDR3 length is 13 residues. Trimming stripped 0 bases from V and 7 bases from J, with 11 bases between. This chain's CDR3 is CASSLGPVWEQYF. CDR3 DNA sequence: TGTGCCAGCAGCTTGGGTCCGGTATGGGAGCAGTACTTC.